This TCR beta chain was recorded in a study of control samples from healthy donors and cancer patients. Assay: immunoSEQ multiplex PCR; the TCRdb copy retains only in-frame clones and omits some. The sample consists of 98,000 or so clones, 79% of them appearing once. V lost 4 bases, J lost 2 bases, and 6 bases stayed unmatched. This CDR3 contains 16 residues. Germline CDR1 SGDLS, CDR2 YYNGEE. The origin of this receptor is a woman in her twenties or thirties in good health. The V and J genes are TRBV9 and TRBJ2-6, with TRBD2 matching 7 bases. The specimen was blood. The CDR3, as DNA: TGTGCCAGCAGCCACCTCAGCGGGGCTGGGGCCAACGTCCTGACTTTC. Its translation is CASSHLSGAGANVLTF.